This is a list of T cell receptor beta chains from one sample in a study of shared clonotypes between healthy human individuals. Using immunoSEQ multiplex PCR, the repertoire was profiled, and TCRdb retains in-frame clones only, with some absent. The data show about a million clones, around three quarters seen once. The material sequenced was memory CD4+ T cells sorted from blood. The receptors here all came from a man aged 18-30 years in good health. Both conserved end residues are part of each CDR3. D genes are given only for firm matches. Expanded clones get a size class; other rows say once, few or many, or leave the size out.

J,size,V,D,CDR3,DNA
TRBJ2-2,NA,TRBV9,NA,CASSVRAGELFF,TGTGCCAGCAGCGTTAGAGCCGGGGAGCTGTTTTTT
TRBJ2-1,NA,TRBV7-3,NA,CASSLVSGYEQFF,TGTGCCAGCAGCTTAGTTTCAGGGTATGAGCAGTTCTTC
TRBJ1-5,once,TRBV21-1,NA,CASYEGPNSLSNQPQHF,TGTGCCAGCTATGAGGGGCCAAACAGCCTTAGCAATCAGCCCCAGCATTTT
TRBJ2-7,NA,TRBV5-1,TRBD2,CASSLAGGHYEQYF,TGCGCCAGCAGCTTGGCGGGGGGGCACTACGAGCAGTACTTC
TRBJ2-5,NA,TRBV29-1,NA,CSVSGLGGETQYF,TGCAGCGTTAGTGGGTTGGGAGGAGAGACCCAGTACTTC
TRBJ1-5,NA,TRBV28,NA,CASSFRRINQPQHF,TGTGCCAGCAGTTTTCGTAGAATTAATCAGCCCCAGCATTTT
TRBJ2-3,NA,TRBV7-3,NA,CASSILTGNTQYF,TGTGCCAGCAGCATTCTCACAGGAAATACGCAGTATTTT
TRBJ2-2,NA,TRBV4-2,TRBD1,CASSRTGQGTPGGELFF,TGTGCCAGCAGCCGGACTGGACAGGGGACACCGGGCGGGGAGCTGTTTTTT
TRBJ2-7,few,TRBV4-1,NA,CASSQGGDSREQYF,TGCGCCAGCAGCCAAGGCGGGGATTCGAGGGAGCAGTACTTC
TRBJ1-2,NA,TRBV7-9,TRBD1,CASSAGQGPLDGYTF,TGTGCCAGCAGCGCGGGACAGGGGCCGCTCGATGGCTACACCTTC
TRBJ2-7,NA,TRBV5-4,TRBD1,CASSARDRVHEQYF,TGTGCCAGCAGCGCGCGGGACAGGGTCCACGAGCAGTACTTC
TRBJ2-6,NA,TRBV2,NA,CASSEVAVAGANVLTF,TGTGCCAGCAGTGAAGTAGCAGTAGCTGGGGCCAACGTCCTGACTTTC
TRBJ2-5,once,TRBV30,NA,CAWSVLGGVETQYF,TGTGCCTGGAGTGTACTGGGGGGAGTGGAGACCCAGTACTTC
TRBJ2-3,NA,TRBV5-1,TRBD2,CASSALIAGVTDTQYF,TGCGCCAGCAGCGCCCTAATAGCGGGGGTTACAGATACGCAGTATTTT
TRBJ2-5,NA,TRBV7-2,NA,CASSLNRGQETQYF,TGTGCCAGCAGCTTAAACCGGGGCCAAGAGACCCAGTACTTC
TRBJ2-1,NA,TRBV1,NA,CTSSQRRLADCQSSYNEQFF,TGCACCAGCAGCCAAAGGAGGCTAGCGGACTGCCAAAGCTCCTACAATGAGCAGTTCTTC
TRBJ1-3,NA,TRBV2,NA,CASGGHLSGNTIYF,TGTGCCAGCGGAGGACATCTCTCTGGAAACACCATATATTTT
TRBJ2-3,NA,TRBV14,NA,CASSQVPGSGAPTDTQYF,TGTGCCAGCAGCCAAGTACCTGGCAGCGGTGCACCCACAGATACGCAGTATTTT
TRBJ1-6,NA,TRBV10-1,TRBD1,CASSGGSSPLHF,TGCGCCAGCTCAGGGGGGAGTTCACCCCTCCACTTT
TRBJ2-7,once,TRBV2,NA,CASTGVSAQYF,TGTGCCAGCACCGGGGTTTCGGCGCAGTACTTC
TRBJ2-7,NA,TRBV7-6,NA,CASSLTPNSYEQYF,TGTGCCAGCAGCTTAACCCCGAACTCCTACGAGCAGTACTTC
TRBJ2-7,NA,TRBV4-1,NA,CASSQVYTGVSYEQYF,TGCGCCAGCAGCCAGGTTTATACAGGAGTATCCTACGAGCAGTACTTC
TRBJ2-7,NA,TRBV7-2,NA,CASSPSQATYEQYF,TGTGCCAGCAGCCCCTCGCAGGCCACCTACGAGCAGTACTTC
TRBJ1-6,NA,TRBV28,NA,CASSLSPYNSPLHF,TGTGCCAGCAGTTTATCACCCTATAATTCACCCCTCCACTTT
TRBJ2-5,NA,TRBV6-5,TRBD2,CASSSLAGVGETQYF,TGTGCCAGCAGTTCACTAGCGGGGGTAGGGGAGACCCAGTACTTC
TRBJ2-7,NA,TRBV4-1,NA,CASSQSPAKDYEQYF,TGCGCCAGCAGCCAATCTCCGGCGAAAGACTACGAGCAGTACTTC
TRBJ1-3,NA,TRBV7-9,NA,CASSSGPAPGNTIYF,TGTGCCAGCAGTTCAGGTCCAGCCCCTGGAAACACCATATATTTT
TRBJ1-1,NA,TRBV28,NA,CASDRPQRTEAFF,TGTGCCAGCGATCGACCCCAACGTACTGAAGCTTTCTTT
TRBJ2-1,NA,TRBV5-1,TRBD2,CAPQRVAGYNEQFF,TGCGCCCCCCAGAGAGTAGCGGGGTACAATGAGCAGTTCTTC